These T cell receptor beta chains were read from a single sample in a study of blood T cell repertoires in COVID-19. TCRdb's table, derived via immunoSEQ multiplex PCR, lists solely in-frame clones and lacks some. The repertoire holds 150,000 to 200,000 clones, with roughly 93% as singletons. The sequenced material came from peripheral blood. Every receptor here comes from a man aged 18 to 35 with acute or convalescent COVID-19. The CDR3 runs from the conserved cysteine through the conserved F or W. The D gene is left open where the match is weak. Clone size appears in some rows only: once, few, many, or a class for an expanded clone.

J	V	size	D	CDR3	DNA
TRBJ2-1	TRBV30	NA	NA	CAWEHIFPGSYNEQFF	TGTGCCTGGGAGCACATCTTTCCGGGCTCCTACAATGAGCAGTTCTTC
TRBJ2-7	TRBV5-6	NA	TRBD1	CASSLGQGSYEQYF	TGTGCCAGCAGCCTGGGACAGGGATCCTACGAGCAGTACTTC
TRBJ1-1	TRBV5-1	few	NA	CASSLQGNTEAFF	TGCGCCAGCAGCTTACAGGGGAACACTGAAGCTTTCTTT
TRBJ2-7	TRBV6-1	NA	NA	CASSDPSKLRYEQYF	TGTGCCAGCAGTGACCCTTCAAAGCTTCGATACGAGCAGTACTTC
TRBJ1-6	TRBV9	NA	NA	CASSVETGWNSPLHF	TGTGCCAGCAGCGTAGAAACAGGATGGAATTCACCCCTCCACTTT
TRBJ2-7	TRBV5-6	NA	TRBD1	CASSSWDRVRYEQYF	TGTGCCAGCAGCTCCTGGGACAGGGTCAGGTACGAGCAGTACTTC
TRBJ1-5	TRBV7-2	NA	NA	CASSLGTHENQPQHF	TGTGCCAGCAGCTTAGGGACTCACGAAAACCAGCCCCAGCATTTT
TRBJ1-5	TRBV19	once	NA	CASSILWSLSNQPQHF	TGTGCCAGTAGTATTCTCTGGAGCCTTAGCAATCAGCCCCAGCATTTT
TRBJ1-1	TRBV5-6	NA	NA	CASSLAGETEAFF	TGTGCCAGCAGCTTGGCCGGAGAGACTGAAGCTTTCTTT
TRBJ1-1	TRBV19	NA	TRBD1	CASSIEGGRGYSEAFF	TGTGCCAGTAGTATAGAAGGAGGCAGGGGGTACTCTGAAGCTTTCTTT
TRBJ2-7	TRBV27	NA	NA	CASSPGYEQYF	TGTGCCAGCAGCCCCGGCTACGAGCAGTACTTC
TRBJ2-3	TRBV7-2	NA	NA	CASRTRAGATDTQYF	TGTGCCAGCAGGACAAGGGCGGGGGCCACAGATACGCAGTATTTT
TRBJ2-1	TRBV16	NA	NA	CASSPMGGASKSSYNEQFF	TGTGCCAGCAGCCCCATGGGGGGGGCCTCTAAGAGCTCCTACAATGAGCAGTTCTTC
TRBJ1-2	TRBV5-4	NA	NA	CASSLGTVTFDTF	TGTGCCAGCAGCTTGGGGACAGTTACCTTCGACACCTTC
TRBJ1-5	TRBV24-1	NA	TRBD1	CAPRTGGGGNQPQHF	TGTGCCCCCAGAACAGGGGGCGGGGGCAATCAGCCCCAGCATTTT
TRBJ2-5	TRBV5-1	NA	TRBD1	CASSSTPGQGARETQYF	TGCGCCAGCAGCTCTACCCCGGGACAGGGGGCGCGGGAGACCCAGTACTTC
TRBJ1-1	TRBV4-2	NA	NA	CASWGGTEAFF	TGTGCCAGTTGGGGGGGCACTGAAGCTTTCTTT
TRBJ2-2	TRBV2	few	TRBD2	CASNSGSTGELFF	TGTGCCAGCAATAGCGGGAGCACCGGGGAGCTGTTTTTT
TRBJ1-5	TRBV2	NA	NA	CASRRSVGNQPQHF	TGTGCCAGCAGGAGGTCCGTCGGGAATCAGCCCCAGCATTTT
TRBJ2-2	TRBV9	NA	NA	CASSPLDLGGAGELFF	TGTGCCAGCAGCCCGCTGGACCTCGGAGGCGCCGGGGAGCTGTTTTTT
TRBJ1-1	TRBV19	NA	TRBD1	CASSIEGTGYTEAFF	TGTGCCAGTAGTATCGAGGGGACAGGGTACACTGAAGCTTTCTTT
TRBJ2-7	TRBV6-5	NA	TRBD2	CASDRRAGGVNEQYF	TGTGCCAGCGATAGAAGAGCGGGGGGCGTGAACGAGCAGTACTTC
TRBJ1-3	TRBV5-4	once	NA	CASSLVQPGTNTIYF	TGTGCCAGCAGCTTGGTACAGCCCGGAACAAACACCATATATTTT
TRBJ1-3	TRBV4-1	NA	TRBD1	CASSQRGTDSGNTIYF	TGCGCCAGCAGCCAAAGGGGGACAGACTCTGGAAACACCATATATTTT
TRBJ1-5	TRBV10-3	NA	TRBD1	CAISESDRPYQPQHF	TGTGCCATCAGTGAGTCGGACAGGCCGTATCAGCCCCAGCATTTT
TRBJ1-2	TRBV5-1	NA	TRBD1	CASSLDRGNGYTF	TGCGCCAGCAGCTTGGACAGGGGGAATGGCTACACCTTC
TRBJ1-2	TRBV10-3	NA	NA	CAISEGQSFNYGYTF	TGTGCCATCAGTGAGGGACAGTCATTCAACTATGGCTACACCTTC
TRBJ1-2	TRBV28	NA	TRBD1	CASSLGVMGTGRGYTF	TGTGCCAGCAGTTTAGGGGTAATGGGGACAGGGCGAGGCTACACCTTC
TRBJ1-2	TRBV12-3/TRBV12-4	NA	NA	CASSSPIGYGYTF	TGTGCCAGCAGTTCCCCTATTGGCTATGGCTACACCTTC
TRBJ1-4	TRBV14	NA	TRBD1	CASSQTGTGDEKLFF	TGTGCCAGCAGCCAAACCGGGACAGGGGATGAAAAACTGTTTTTT
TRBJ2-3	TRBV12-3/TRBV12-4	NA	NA	CASSGLTQDTQYF	TGTGCCAGCAGTGGACTTACCCAGGATACGCAGTATTTT
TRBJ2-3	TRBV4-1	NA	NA	CASSIRPPGSTDTQYF	TGCGCCAGCAGCATCCGACCCCCGGGGAGCACAGATACGCAGTATTTT
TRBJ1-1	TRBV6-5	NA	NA	CASRGQPPMNTEAFF	TGTGCCAGCAGGGGGCAGCCACCCATGAACACTGAAGCTTTCTTT
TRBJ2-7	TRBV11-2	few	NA	CASSLVSSYEQYF	TGTGCCAGCAGCTTAGTGTCCAGCTACGAGCAGTACTTC
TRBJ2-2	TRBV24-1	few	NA	CATSDPKADTGELFF	TGTGCCACCAGTGATCCCAAAGCGGACACCGGGGAGCTGTTTTTT
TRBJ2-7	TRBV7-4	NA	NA	CASSPRSGGMIEQYF	TGTGCCAGCAGCCCTAGGTCAGGGGGGATGATTGAGCAGTACTTC
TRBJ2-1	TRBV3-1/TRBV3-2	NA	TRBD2	CASSPLVSGGLNEQFF	TGTGCCAGCAGCCCCCTAGTCAGCGGGGGTCTCAATGAGCAGTTCTTC